This T cell receptor (beta chain) was found in a study of CD8 T cells in ankylosing spondylitis. In making TCR beta libraries, quantitative 5'-RACE with molecular barcodes was used. MiXCR, run by TCRdb on the 5' RACE reads, gives a single entry per CDR3 protein. The sample yields about 540,000 distinct CDR3 sequences, about 12% seen once. Overall study results and limits: A TCR beta motif of fewer than ten highly homologous variants seemed to mark ankylosing spondylitis blood. In the blood and synovial fluid of reactive arthritis, some motif variants had been previously reported. In peripheral blood, disease-linked CD8+ clones occurred at relatively low frequencies.

About this clonotype: Its antigen is as yet unknown.

The clonotype was recovered from a male donor with ankylosing spondylitis. The material sequenced was blood, either unsorted or a sorted T cell fraction (not recorded which).

CDR3: CASSLDTSSYNSPLHF. In nucleotides, the CDR3 is TGCGCCAGCAGCCTCGACACGAGCTCCTATAATTCACCCCTCCACTTT. The rearrangement links TRBV5-1 to TRBJ1-6; D is uncertain. CDR1 and CDR2 (germline): SGHRS, YFSETQ. Trimming removed 4 bases at V and 0 bases at J, with 11 bases between. This CDR3 spans 16 amino acids.